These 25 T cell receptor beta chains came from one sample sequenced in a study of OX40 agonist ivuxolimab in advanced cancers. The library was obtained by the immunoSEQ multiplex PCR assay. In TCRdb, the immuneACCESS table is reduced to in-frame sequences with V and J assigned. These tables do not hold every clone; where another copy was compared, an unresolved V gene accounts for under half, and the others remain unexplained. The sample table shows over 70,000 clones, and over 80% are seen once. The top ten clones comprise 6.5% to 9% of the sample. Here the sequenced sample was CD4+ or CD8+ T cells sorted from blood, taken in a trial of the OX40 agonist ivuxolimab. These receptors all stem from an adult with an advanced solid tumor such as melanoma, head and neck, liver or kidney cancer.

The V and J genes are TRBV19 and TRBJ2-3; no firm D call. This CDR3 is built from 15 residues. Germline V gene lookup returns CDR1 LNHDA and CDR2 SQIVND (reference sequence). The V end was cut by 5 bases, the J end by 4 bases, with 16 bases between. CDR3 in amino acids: CASSEGAGRADTQYF. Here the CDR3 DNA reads TGTGCCAGTAGTGAAGGAGCAGGTCGGGCAGATACGCAGTATTTT.

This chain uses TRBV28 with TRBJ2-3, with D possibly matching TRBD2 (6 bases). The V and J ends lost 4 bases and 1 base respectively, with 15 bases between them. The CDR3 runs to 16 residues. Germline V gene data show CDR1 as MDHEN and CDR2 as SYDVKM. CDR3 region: CASSSPRGLGTDTQYF. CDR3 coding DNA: TGTGCCAGCAGTTCCCCCCGGGGGTTAGGCACAGATACGCAGTATTTT. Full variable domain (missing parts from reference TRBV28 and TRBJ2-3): DVKVTQSSRYLVKRTGEKVFLECVQDMDHENMFWYRQDPGLGLRLIYFSYDVKMKEKGDIPEGYSVSREKKERFSLILESASTNQTSMYLCASSSPRGLGTDTQYFGPGTRLTVL.

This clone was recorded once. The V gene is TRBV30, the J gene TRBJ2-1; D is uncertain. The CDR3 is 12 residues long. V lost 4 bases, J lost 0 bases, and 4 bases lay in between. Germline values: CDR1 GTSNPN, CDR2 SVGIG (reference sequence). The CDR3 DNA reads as TGTGCCTGGAAGGGCTCCTACAATGAGCAGTTCTTC. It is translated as CAWKGSYNEQFF.

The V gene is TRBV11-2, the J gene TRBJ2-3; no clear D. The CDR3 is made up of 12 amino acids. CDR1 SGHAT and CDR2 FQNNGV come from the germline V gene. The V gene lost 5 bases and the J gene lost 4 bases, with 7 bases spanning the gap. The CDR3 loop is CASSIGADTQYF. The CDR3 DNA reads TGTGCCAGCAGCATAGGCGCAGATACGCAGTATTTT.

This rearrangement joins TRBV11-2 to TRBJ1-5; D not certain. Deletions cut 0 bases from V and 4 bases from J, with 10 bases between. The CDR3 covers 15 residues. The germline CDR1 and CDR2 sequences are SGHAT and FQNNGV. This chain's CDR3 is CASSLEGLGNQPQHF. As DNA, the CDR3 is TGTGCCAGCAGCTTAGAAGGGCTGGGAAATCAGCCCCAGCATTTT.

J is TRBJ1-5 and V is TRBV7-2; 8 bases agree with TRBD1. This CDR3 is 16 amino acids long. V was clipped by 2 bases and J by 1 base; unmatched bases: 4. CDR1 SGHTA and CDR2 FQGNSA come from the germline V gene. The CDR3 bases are TGTGCCAGCAGCTTATTAAACAGGGGGAGCAATCAGCCCCAGCATTTT. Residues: CASSLLNRGSNQPQHF.

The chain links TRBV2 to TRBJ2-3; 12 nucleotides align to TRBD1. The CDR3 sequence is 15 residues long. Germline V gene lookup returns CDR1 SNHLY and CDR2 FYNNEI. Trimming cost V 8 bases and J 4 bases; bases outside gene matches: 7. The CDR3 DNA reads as TGTGCCAGCCCTGCGGGACAGGGGGCCGCAGATACGCAGTATTTT. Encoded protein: CASPAGQGAADTQYF.

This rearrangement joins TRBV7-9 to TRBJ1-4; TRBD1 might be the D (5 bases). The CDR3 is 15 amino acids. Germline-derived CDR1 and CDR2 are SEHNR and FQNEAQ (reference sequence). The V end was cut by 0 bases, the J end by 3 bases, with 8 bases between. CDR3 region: CASSLAQGSNEKLFF. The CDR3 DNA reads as TGTGCCAGCAGCTTAGCGCAGGGTTCTAATGAAAAACTGTTTTTT.

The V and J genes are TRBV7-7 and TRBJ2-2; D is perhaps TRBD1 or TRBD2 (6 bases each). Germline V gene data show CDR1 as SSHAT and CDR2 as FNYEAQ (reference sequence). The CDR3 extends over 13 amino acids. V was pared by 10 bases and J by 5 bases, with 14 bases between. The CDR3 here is CATEGQMTGELFF. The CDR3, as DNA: TGTGCCACGGAGGGACAAATGACCGGGGAGCTGTTTTTT.

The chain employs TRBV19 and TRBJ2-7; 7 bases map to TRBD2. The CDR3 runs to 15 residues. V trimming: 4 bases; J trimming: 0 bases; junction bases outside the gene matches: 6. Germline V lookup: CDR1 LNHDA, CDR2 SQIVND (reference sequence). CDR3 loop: CASSTELAASYEQYF. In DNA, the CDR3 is TGTGCCAGTAGTACGGAGCTAGCGGCCTCCTACGAGCAGTACTTC. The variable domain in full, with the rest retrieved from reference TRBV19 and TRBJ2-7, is DGGITQSPKYLFRKEGQNVTLSCEQNLNHDAMYWYRQDPGQGLRLIYYSQIVNDFQKGDIAEGYSVSREKKESFPLTVTSAQKNPTAFYLCASSTELAASYEQYFGPGTRLTVT.

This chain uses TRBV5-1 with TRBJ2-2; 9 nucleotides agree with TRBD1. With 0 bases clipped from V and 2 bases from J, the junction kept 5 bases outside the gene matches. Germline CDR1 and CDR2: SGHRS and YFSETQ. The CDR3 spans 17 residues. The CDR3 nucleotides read TGCGCCAGCAGCTTGGGGGACAGGGAGACCAACACCGGGGAGCTGTTTTTT. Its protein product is CASSLGDRETNTGELFF.

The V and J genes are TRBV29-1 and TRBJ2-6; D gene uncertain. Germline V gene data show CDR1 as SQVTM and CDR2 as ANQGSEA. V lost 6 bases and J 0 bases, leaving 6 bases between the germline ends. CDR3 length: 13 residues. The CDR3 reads CSVWSSGANVLTF. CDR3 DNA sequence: TGCAGCGTCTGGAGCTCTGGGGCCAACGTCCTGACTTTC.

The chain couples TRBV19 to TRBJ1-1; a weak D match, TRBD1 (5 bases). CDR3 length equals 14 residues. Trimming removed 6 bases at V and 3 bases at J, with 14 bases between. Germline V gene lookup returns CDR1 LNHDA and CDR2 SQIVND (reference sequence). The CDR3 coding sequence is TGTGCCAGTAGCCGAGAGACGGGGGACACTGAAGCTTTCTTT. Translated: CASSRETGDTEAFF.

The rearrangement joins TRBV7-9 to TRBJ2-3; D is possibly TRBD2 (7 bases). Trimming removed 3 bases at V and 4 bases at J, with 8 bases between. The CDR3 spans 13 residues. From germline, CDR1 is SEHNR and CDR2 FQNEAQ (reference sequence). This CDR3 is CASSFGGPDTQYF. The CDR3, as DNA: TGTGCCAGCAGCTTCGGGGGGCCAGATACGCAGTATTTT.

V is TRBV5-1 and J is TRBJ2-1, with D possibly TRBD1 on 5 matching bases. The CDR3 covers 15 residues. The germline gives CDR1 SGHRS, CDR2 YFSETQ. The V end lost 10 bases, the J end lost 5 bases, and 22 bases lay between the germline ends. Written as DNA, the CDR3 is TGCGCCCTGTGTTTGAACCAGGGAAGCGACAATGAGCAGTTCTTC. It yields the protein CALCLNQGSDNEQFF.

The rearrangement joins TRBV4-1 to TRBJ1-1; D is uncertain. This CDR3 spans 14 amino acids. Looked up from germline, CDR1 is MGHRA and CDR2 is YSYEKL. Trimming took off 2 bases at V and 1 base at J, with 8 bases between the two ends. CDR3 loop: CASSQRWGNTEAFF. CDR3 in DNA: TGCGCCAGCAGCCAACGGTGGGGGAACACTGAAGCTTTCTTT.

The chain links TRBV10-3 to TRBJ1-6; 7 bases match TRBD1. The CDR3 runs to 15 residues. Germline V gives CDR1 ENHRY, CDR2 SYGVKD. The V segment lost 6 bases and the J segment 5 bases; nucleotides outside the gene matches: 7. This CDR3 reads CAISTRDRDNSPLHF. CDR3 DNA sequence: TGTGCCATCAGCACCCGGGACAGAGATAATTCACCCCTCCACTTT.

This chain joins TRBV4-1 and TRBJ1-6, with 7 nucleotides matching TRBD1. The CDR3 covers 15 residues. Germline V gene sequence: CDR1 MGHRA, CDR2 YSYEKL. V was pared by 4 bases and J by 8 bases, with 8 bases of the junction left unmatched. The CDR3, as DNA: TGCGCCAGCAGCCTTCAGGGACAGTCGTATTCACCCCTCCACTTT. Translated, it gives CASSLQGQSYSPLHF.

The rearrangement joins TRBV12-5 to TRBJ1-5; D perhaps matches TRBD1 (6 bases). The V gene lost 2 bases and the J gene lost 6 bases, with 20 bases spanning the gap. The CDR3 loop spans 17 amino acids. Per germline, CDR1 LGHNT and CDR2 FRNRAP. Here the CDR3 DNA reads TGTGCTAGTGGTTTGAGTAAACAGGGTGAATTCGGTCAGCCCCAGCATTTT. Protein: CASGLSKQGEFGQPQHF. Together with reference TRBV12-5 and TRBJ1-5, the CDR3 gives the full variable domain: DARVTQTPRHKVTEMGQEVTMRCQPILGHNTVFWYRQTMMQGLELLAYFRNRAPLDDSGMPKDRFSAEMPDATLATLKIQPSEPRDSAVYFCASGLSKQGEFGQPQHFGDGTRLSIL.

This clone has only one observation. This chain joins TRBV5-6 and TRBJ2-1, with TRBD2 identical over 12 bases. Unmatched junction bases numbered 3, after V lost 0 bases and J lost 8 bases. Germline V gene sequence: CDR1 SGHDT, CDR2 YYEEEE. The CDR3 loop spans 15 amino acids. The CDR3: CASSLGPSGRDEQFF. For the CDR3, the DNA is TGTGCCAGCAGCTTGGGACCTAGCGGGAGGGATGAGCAGTTCTTC.

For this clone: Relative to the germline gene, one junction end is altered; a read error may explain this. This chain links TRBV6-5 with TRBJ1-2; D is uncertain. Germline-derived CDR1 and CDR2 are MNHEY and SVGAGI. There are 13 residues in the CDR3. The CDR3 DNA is TGTGCCATCAGTGATATGAGTAACTATGGCTACACCTTC. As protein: CAISDMSNYGYTF.

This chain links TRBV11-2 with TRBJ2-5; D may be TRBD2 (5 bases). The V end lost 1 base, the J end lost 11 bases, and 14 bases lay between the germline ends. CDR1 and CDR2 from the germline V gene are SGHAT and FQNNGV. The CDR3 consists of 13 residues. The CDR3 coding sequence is TGTGCCAGCAGCTTAGGACAACTGGAGGAGCAGTACTTC. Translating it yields CASSLGQLEEQYF. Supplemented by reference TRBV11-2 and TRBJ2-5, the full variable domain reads EAGVAQSPRYKIIEKRQSVAFWCNPISGHATLYWYQQILGQGPKLLIQFQNNGVVDDSQLPKDRFSAERLKGVDSTLKIQPAKLEDSAVYLCASSLGQLEEQYFGPGTRLLVL.

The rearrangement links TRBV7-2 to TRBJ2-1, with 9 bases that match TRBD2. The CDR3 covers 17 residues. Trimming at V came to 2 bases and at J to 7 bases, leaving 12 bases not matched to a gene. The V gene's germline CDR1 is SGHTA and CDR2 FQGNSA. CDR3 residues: CASSLISFAGGRNEQFF. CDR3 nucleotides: TGTGCCAGCAGCTTAATTTCATTTGCGGGGGGGAGGAATGAGCAGTTCTTC. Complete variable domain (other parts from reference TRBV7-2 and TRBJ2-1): GAGVSQSPSNKVTEKGKDVELRCDPISGHTALYWYRQSLGQGLEFLIYFQGNSAPDKSGLPSDRFSAERTGGSVSTLTIQRTQQEDSAVYLCASSLISFAGGRNEQFFGPGTRLTVL.

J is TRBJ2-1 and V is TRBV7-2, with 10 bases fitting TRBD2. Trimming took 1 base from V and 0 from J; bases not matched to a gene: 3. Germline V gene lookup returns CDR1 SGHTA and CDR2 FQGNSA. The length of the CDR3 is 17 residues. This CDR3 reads CASSLVPSGSSYNEQFF. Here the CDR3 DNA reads TGTGCCAGCAGCTTAGTCCCTAGCGGGAGCTCCTACAATGAGCAGTTCTTC. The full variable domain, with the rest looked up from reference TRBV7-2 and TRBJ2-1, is GAGVSQSPSNKVTEKGKDVELRCDPISGHTALYWYRQSLGQGLEFLIYFQGNSAPDKSGLPSDRFSAERTGGSVSTLTIQRTQQEDSAVYLCASSLVPSGSSYNEQFFGPGTRLTVL.

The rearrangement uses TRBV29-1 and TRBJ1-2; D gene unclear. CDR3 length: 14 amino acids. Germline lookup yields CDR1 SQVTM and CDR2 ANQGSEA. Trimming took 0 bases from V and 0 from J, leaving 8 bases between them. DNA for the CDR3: TGCAGCGTTGAAGACGAGGAAGCTAACTATGGCTACACCTTC. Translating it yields CSVEDEEANYGYTF. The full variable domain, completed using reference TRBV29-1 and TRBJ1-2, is SAVISQKPSRDICQRGTSLTIQCQVDSQVTMMFWYRQQPGQSLTLIATANQGSEATYESGFVIDKFPISRPNLTFSTLTVSNMSPEDSSIYLCSVEDEEANYGYTFGSGTRLTVV.